The 27 T cell receptor beta chains presented below share a single source sample, sequenced in a study of T-cell reconstitution after alpha-beta-depleted transplantation in children (TCRdb year 2016). The library came from PCR. Sequencing relied on an Illumina HiSeq 2500. TCR libraries were prepared with molecular barcoding, using unique molecular identifiers to normalize TCRbeta repertoire quantification. The public reads were reanalyzed by TCRdb: fastp trimming at Q25, MiXCR alignment, in-frame beta chains only. Rows are combined by CDR3 protein, so each entry shows the most common genes and DNA. For this sample the table gives 440,000 or so distinct CDR3 sequences, of which around two fifths were detected only once. Roughly a quarter of the sample rests with the top ten. This specimen's treatment or condition label, per the study, means: allogeneic hematopoietic cell transplantation with graft depleted of TCRalphabeta T cells and CD19 B cells.

The starting material was PBMCs, obtained before TCRalphabeta/CD19-depleted stem cell transplant. All receptors come from a girl aged 2 to 10 with aplastic anemia, due to receive a stem cell transplant.

The rearrangement links TRBV9 to TRBJ2-2; TRBD1 agrees at 7 bases. V shed 2 bases, J shed 1 base, and the junction held 11 bases outside the gene matches. From germline, CDR1 is SGDLS and CDR2 YYNGEE. The CDR3 is 18 amino acids. CDR3 bases: TGTGCCAGCAGCGTCTCCAAAACCGGGACAGTGAACACCGGGGAGCTGTTTTTT. This codes for CASSVSKTGTVNTGELFF.

The J gene is TRBJ2-3, the V gene TRBV21-1; the table's D call of TRBD1 was not tested on the DNA. TRBV21-1 is a recognized pseudogene. The CDR3 loop spans 15 amino acids. The CDR3 sequence: CASSKLDRHTDTQYF. As DNA, the CDR3 is TGTGCCAGCAGCAAGTTGGACAGGCACACAGATACGCAGTATTTT.

The table lists this clonotype with a few counts. The chain recombines TRBV28 with TRBJ2-2; D not certain. CDR1 MDHEN and CDR2 SYDVKM come from the germline V gene. The CDR3 sequence is 12 residues long. Deletions cut 7 bases from V and 1 base from J, with 4 bases between. Here the CDR3 reads CASTKNTGELFF. As DNA, the CDR3 is TGTGCCAGCACTAAGAACACCGGGGAGCTGTTTTTT.

In this sample, this clonotype turned up a few times. This chain joins TRBV5-5 and TRBJ2-2, with 9 bases fitting TRBD1. The CDR3 is made up of 15 amino acids. In germline, CDR1 is SGHKS, CDR2 YYEKEE (reference sequence). V lost 0 bases to trimming and J lost 5 bases; unmatched junction nucleotides: 2. CDR3 nucleotides: TGTGCCAGCAGCTTGGGGGACAGGGTGACCGGGGAGCTGTTTTTT. Translating it yields CASSLGDRVTGELFF.

This clonotype was seen a handful of times. This chain joins TRBV27 and TRBJ2-7, with TRBD1 as a possible D gene (7 bases). Germline V CDR1 and CDR2: MNHEY, SMNVEV (reference sequence). The CDR3 is 16 residues long. With 7 bases removed from V and 5 bases from J, the gap between germline ends came to 24 bases. The CDR3 sequence is CASKPRQRPRGDEQYF. The CDR3, as DNA: TGTGCCAGCAAACCCCGACAGAGGCCCAGGGGGGACGAGCAGTACTTC.

This clonotype was seen once. The chain is built from TRBV7-2 and TRBJ2-1; D assignment may be TRBD1 or TRBD2 (5 bases each). Germline CDR1 and CDR2: SGHTA and FQGNSA. The CDR3 runs 15 residues. With 3 bases removed from V and 5 bases from J, the gap between germline ends came to 14 bases. The CDR3, as DNA: TGTGCCAGCAGCTTCCCCGGGACCCCCGACAATGAGCAGTTCTTC. Translation: CASSFPGTPDNEQFF.

The chain carries TRBV6-8 and TRBJ2-4; D could derive from TRBD1 or TRBD2 (5 bases each). Germline-derived CDR1 and CDR2 are MNHGY and SAAAGT. V lost 0 bases, J lost 3 bases, and 9 bases lay in between. The CDR3 contains 15 residues. Written as DNA, the CDR3 is TGTGCCAGCAGTTACTCTAGGGACCACAAAAACATTCAGTACTTC. Translation gives CASSYSRDHKNIQYF.

DNA of the CDR3: TGCAGTGCTAGGACCGCCCCGGGACAGGCCCATGGGGCCAACGTCCTGACTTTC. This codes for CSARTAPGQAHGANVLTF. The V call is TRBV20-1, the J call TRBJ2-6, with TRBD1 matching over 8 bases. The V segment lost 3 bases and the J segment 3 bases; nucleotides outside the gene matches: 13. The CDR3 sequence is 18 residues long. Germline CDR1 DFQATT, CDR2 SNEGSKA (reference sequence).

The chain joins TRBV12-3 or TRBV12-4 to TRBJ1-5; TRBD1 matches at 10 bases. The CDR3 runs to 14 residues. Losses at the gene ends were 4 bases for V and 6 bases for J; bases not matched to a gene: 3. The CDR3 nucleotides read TGTGCCAGCAGTTGGACAGGGGGGGGTCAGCCCCAGCATTTT. This translates into CASSWTGGGQPQHF.

This clonotype appeared many times. V usage is TRBV7-9 and J usage is TRBJ2-3; D not resolved. This CDR3 comprises 17 residues. Germline CDR1 SEHNR, CDR2 FQNEAQ (reference sequence). V lost 0 bases and J 4 bases, leaving 17 bases between the germline ends. The CDR3 here is CASSLATAWDGADTQYF. The CDR3, as DNA: TGTGCCAGCAGCTTAGCTACGGCGTGGGATGGGGCAGATACGCAGTATTTT.

The genes are TRBV6-5 and TRBJ1-1; a weak D match, TRBD1 (5 bases). Germline loops: CDR1 MNHEY, CDR2 SVGAGI. The germline V and J ends were trimmed by 2 bases and 1 base, with 17 bases remaining between them. The CDR3 spans 17 residues. As DNA, the CDR3 is TGTGCCAGCAGTTACATTCGGGGGGGAAGGAAGAACACTGAAGCTTTCTTT. Translation: CASSYIRGGRKNTEAFF.

The chain employs TRBV7-3 and TRBJ2-1, with 7 bases that match TRBD2. Trimming at V came to 5 bases and at J to 4 bases, leaving 8 bases not matched to a gene. Per the germline V gene, CDR1 is SGHTA and CDR2 is FQGTGA. CDR3 length: 15 amino acids. CDR3 residues: CASSVGGSLYNEQFF. The CDR3 coding sequence is TGTGCCAGCAGCGTGGGGGGGAGCCTTTACAATGAGCAGTTCTTC.

The V call is TRBV3-1, the J call TRBJ2-3, with no clear D. CDR3 length: 12 residues. The V end was cut by 3 bases, the J end by 5 bases, with 6 bases between. Germline V gene lookup returns CDR1 LGHDT and CDR2 YNNKEL (reference sequence). The CDR3 DNA is TGTGCCAGCAGCCACCGGAAAGATACGCAGTATTTT. Protein: CASSHRKDTQYF.

This chain uses TRBV5-1 with TRBJ1-2; D is undetermined. The CDR3 totals 13 residues. V lost 0 bases and J lost 6, with 9 bases in between. In germline, CDR1 is SGHRS, CDR2 YFSETQ. This chain's CDR3 is CASSLAMSDGYTF. CDR3 nucleotide sequence: TGCGCCAGCAGCTTGGCCATGTCCGATGGCTACACCTTC.

This chain uses TRBV7-2 with TRBJ2-1; the D gene is possibly TRBD2 (7 bases). CDR1 is SGHTA, CDR2 FQGNSA, per germline. The CDR3 runs to 16 residues. Trimming removed 2 bases at V and 7 bases at J, with 18 bases between. The CDR3 loop is CASSLRLSGGMNEQFF. In DNA form, the CDR3 reads TGTGCCAGCAGCTTACGGCTATCGGGGGGCATGAATGAGCAGTTCTTC.

V and J are TRBV24-1 and TRBJ1-5, with 8 bases fitting TRBD1. Germline CDR1 is KGHDR and CDR2 is SFDVKD. CDR3 size: 14 residues. The junction had 6 bases not matched to a gene; V was cut back by 7 bases and J by 5 bases. The CDR3 DNA reads as TGTGCCACCAGACGGGACAGGTTTTATCAGCCCCAGCATTTT. It translates to CATRRDRFYQPQHF.

The chain has TRBV5-5 and TRBJ1-1, with 8 bases that match TRBD1. Germline CDR1 and CDR2: SGHKS and YYEKEE (reference sequence). V trimming: 2 bases; J trimming: 5 bases; junction bases outside the gene matches: 8. CDR3 length: 15 amino acids. CDR3 residues: CASSFGQGLSTEAFF. The CDR3 coding sequence is TGTGCCAGCAGCTTCGGACAGGGCCTAAGTACTGAAGCTTTCTTT.

This clonotype was counted many times. This rearrangement joins TRBV6-1 to TRBJ2-3; 8 bases map to TRBD2. V lost 5 bases, J lost 4 bases, and 5 bases stayed unmatched. This CDR3 has 14 residues. The germline V gene has CDR1 MNHNS and CDR2 SASEGT. CDR3 in amino acids: CASSPLLAADTQYF. In nucleotides, the CDR3 is TGTGCCAGCAGTCCTCTACTAGCGGCAGATACGCAGTATTTT.

V and J are TRBV7-9 and TRBJ2-1; D tentatively fits TRBD1 or TRBD2 (5 bases each). V lost 1 base, J lost 9 bases, and 13 bases lay in between. This CDR3 region has 14 residues. Germline V CDR1 and CDR2: SEHNR, FQNEAQ (reference sequence). DNA for the CDR3: TGTGCCAGCAGCTTAGGCGAGGGGCGAGGTGAGCAGTTCTTC. This codes for CASSLGEGRGEQFF.

This clonotype was counted between two and nine times. The J gene is TRBJ2-6, the V gene TRBV15, with 7 nucleotides matching TRBD1. Trimming took 1 base from V and 3 from J; bases not matched to a gene: 9. This CDR3 spans 18 amino acids. CDR1 and CDR2 from the germline V gene are LNHNV and YYDKDF (reference sequence). This CDR3 is CATSRAQGGAYGANVLTF. CDR3 sequence (DNA): TGTGCCACCAGCAGAGCCCAAGGGGGCGCTTATGGGGCCAACGTCCTGACTTTC.

The genes are TRBV20-1 and TRBJ1-1; a possible D gene is TRBD1 (5 bases). CDR1 and CDR2 from the germline V gene are DFQATT and SNEGSKA (reference sequence). V shed 6 bases and J shed 2 bases, with 10 bases lying between them. CDR3 length: 12 residues. In DNA, the CDR3 is TGCAGTGCAGTCGGGGCCAACACTGAAGCTTTCTTT. Its protein is CSAVGANTEAFF.

This chain links TRBV25-1 with TRBJ2-1; 7 nucleotides match TRBD2. The CDR3 spans 15 residues. J lost 7 bases, V lost 4 bases, and 10 bases had no gene match. Germline CDR1 reads MGHDK; CDR2 reads SYGVNS. CDR3 DNA sequence: TGTGCCAGCAGTGGCGGACTAGGGAGACGGAATGAGCAGTTCTTC. Amino acids: CASSGGLGRRNEQFF.

This clonotype was seen ten or more times. J is TRBJ2-1 and V is TRBV5-1, with 12 bases fitting TRBD2. Germline CDR1 reads SGHRS; CDR2 reads YFSETQ. The CDR3 extends over 15 amino acids. The V and J ends lost 4 bases and 5 bases, in that order; junction bases with no gene match: 4. The CDR3: CASSAWTSGDNEQFF. CDR3 DNA: TGCGCCAGCAGCGCCTGGACTAGCGGGGACAATGAGCAGTTCTTC.

This clonotype has a handful of counts. The chain has TRBV27 and TRBJ2-2; 7 nucleotides agree with TRBD1. The CDR3 contains 16 residues. Losses at the gene ends were 5 bases for V and 4 bases for J; bases not matched to a gene: 10. CDR1 and CDR2 (germline): MNHEY, SMNVEV (reference sequence). The CDR3 loop reads CASSPSGTALTGELFF. CDR3 DNA: TGTGCCAGCAGTCCTTCCGGGACAGCACTCACCGGGGAGCTGTTTTTT.

This clonotype was observed at least ten times. The V and J genes are TRBV10-3 and TRBJ2-7; unclear D gene. Trimming stripped 6 bases from V and 2 bases from J, with 8 bases between. The CDR3 extends over 12 amino acids. Germline V CDR1 and CDR2: ENHRY, SYGVKD. CDR3 nucleotide sequence: TGTGCCATCAGGGGTACGCCCTACGAGCAGTACTTC. Amino acid sequence: CAIRGTPYEQYF.

The chain couples TRBV6-5 to TRBJ1-4; TRBD1 might be the D (6 bases). V lost 3 bases, J lost 0 bases, and 17 bases lay in between. The CDR3 consists of 18 residues. The V gene's germline CDR1 is MNHEY and CDR2 SVGAGI. CDR3 DNA: TGTGCCAGCAGTTATTCAGGCAGGGGCCGTGCAACTAATGAAAAACTGTTTTTT. This encodes CASSYSGRGRATNEKLFF.

The chain employs TRBV11-2 and TRBJ2-5; D possibly uses TRBD1 or TRBD2 (5 bases each). V dropped 5 bases and J dropped 5 bases, with 24 bases sitting between them. The CDR3 has 17 residues. In germline, CDR1 is SGHAT, CDR2 FQNNGV. CDR3: CASSNKTWWETVETQYF. Written as DNA, the CDR3 is TGTGCCAGCAGCAACAAAACCTGGTGGGAGACAGTGGAGACCCAGTACTTC.